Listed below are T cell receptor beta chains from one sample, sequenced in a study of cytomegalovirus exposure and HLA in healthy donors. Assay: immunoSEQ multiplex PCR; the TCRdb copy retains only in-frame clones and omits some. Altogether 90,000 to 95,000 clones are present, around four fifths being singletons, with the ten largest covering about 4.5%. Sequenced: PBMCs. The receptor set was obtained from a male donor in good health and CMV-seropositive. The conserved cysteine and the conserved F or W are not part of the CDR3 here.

ASSRTEGTEAF,TRBV7-8,TRBJ1-1
ASSSSVGELF,TRBV27,TRBJ2-2
ASSLAGVASNEQY,TRBV5-6,TRBJ2-7
ASSSPLLAGRYEQY,TRBV6-5,TRBJ2-7
ASSLRLPRGTDNEQF,TRBV5-1,TRBJ2-1
ASSQRLAGAKETQY,TRBV4-1,TRBJ2-5
ASCKVLAGWTGELF,TRBV5-6,TRBJ2-2
ASSVGDIPTPSYGYT,TRBV5-1,TRBJ1-2
ASSFRIAKNIQY,TRBV5-6,TRBJ2-4
ASSYISGGGASYEQY,TRBV4-1,TRBJ2-7
ASSLLAATNEKLF,TRBV28,TRBJ1-4
ASSLGQGNEQF,TRBV28,TRBJ2-1
ASSPGLAKSHEQF,TRBV13,TRBJ2-1
ATRPRGQVVRAGHQPQH,TRBV19,TRBJ1-5
ASEGYRGFGYT,TRBV6-1,TRBJ1-2
ASSRGTTDVKQF,TRBV9,TRBJ2-1
ASSWVILAGGSYEQY,TRBV28,TRBJ2-7
ASSHGPSGAEAF,TRBV19,TRBJ1-1
ASSSPTNSGANVLT,TRBV28,TRBJ2-6
ASSYSRGLNTEAF,TRBV6-5,TRBJ1-1